This T cell receptor beta chain was observed in a study of blood T cell repertoires in COVID-19. The assay was immunoSEQ multiplex PCR, and TCRdb's table has in-frame clones only and misses some. The sample records 240,000 or so clones, roughly 90% being singletons. The CDR3 extends over 16 amino acids. V dropped 4 bases and J dropped 10; count of bases not matched to a gene: 13. Per the germline V gene, CDR1 is SGHRS and CDR2 is YFSETQ. The sequenced sample was peripheral blood. The sequence was collected from a man in his sixties with acute or convalescent COVID-19. V gene TRBV5-1 combines with J gene TRBJ2-5; 13 positions match TRBD2. The DNA of the CDR3 is TGCGCCAGCAGCCCGGGACTAGCGGGGCTAAACGGGAACCAGTACTTC. This translates into CASSPGLAGLNGNQYF. Using reference TRBV5-1 and TRBJ2-5 for the parts outside the CDR3, the full variable domain is KAGVTQTPRYLIKTRGQQVTLSCSPISGHRSVSWYQQTPGQGLQFLFEYFSETQRNKGNFPGRFSGRQFSNSRSEMNVSTLELGDSALYLCASSPGLAGLNGNQYFGPGTRLLVL.